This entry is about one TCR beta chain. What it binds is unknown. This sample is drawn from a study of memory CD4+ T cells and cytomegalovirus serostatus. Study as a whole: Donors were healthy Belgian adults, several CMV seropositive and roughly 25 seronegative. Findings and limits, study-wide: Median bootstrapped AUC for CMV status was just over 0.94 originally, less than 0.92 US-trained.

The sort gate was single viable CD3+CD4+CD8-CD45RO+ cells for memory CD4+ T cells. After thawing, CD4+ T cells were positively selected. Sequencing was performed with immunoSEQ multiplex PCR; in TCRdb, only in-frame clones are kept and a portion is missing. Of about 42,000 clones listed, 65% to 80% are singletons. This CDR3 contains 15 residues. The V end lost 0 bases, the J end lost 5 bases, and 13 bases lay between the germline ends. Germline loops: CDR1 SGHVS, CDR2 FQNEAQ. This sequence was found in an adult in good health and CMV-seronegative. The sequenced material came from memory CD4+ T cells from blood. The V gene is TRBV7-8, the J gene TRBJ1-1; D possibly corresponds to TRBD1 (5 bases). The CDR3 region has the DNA TGTGCCAGCAGCTTAGCTGGCCAGGGAAGGACTGAAGCTTTCTTT. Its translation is CASSLAGQGRTEAFF.